This T cell receptor beta chain was profiled in a study of identical twins. This clonotype was detected ten times or more. Antigen specificity is unknown. Study results and caveats: While abundant cord blood beta clonotypes carried fewer insertions, memory repertoires showed no such pattern.

The CDR3 covers 14 residues. The germline gives CDR1 MNHEY, CDR2 SVGAGI. Trimming removed 0 bases at V and 0 bases at J, with 4 bases between. TCRdb re-analysed the 5' RACE reads in MiXCR, keeping a single row per CDR3 protein. The sample holds under 350,000 distinct CDR3 sequences, less than 9.5% seen once. A further study also used this sample, focusing on yellow fever vaccine responses in identical twins.

Specimen: CD8+ T cells sorted from blood. J is TRBJ2-3 and V is TRBV6-5, with no clear D. The receptor comes from a young woman in good health. CDR3: CASSYSISTDTQYF. Written as DNA, the CDR3 is TGTGCCAGCAGTTACTCTATCAGCACAGATACGCAGTATTTT.